A single sample gave rise to the 32 T cell receptor gamma chains below, sequenced in a study of Vδ1+ human thymocytes. Points from the study as a whole: Thymic TRG and TRD repertoires appeared highly polyclonal.

Sequences come from RNA converted to cDNA by reverse transcription. The CDR3 regions were amplified by multiplex PCR from V-gene primers to a constant-region primer. TCRdb re-called the multiplex PCR reads using CATT. The sample lists about 27,000 gamma-chain clones, about a fifth seen once, with about 1.9% in the top ten. What these receptors recognize is not known. Input material: Vdelta1+ gamma-delta thymocytes from the thymus. Documented subset: FACS-sorted CD3+ TCRalphabeta- TCRVdelta1+ TCRVdelta2- thymocytes. The receptors come from a boy in the first two years of life who had congenital heart surgery.

This clone was seen only a few times. Given a much more abundant clone one base away, this may be a read error. The chain recombines TRGV5 with TRGJ1 or TRGJ2. The V and J ends lost 3 bases and 12 bases, in that order; junction bases with no gene match: 5. This CDR3 comprises 10 residues. Germline assignment: CDR1 VINAFY and CDR2 YDVSNSKD. The CDR3 sequence: CATWDGAKLF. DNA of the CDR3: TGTGCCACCTGGGACGGGGCGAAACTCTTT.

As concerns this clone: The sample carries other DNA sequences with the same CDR3. The chain employs TRGV5 and TRGJ1 or TRGJ2. CDR1 and CDR2 from the germline V gene are VINAFY and YDVSNSKD. This CDR3 spans 12 amino acids. The V segment lost 1 base and the J segment 9 bases; nucleotides outside the gene matches: 6. CDR3 sequence reads: CATWDRRPKKLF. CDR3 nucleotide sequence: TGTGCCACCTGGGACAGACGACCTAAGAAACTCTTT.

The chain joins TRGV8 to TRGJ1 or TRGJ2. V lost 4 bases, J lost 8 bases, and 5 bases stayed unmatched. Germline V gene data show CDR1 as VENAVY and CDR2 as YDSYNSRV. The CDR3 loop spans 11 amino acids. The chain's CDR3 is CATWEANKKLF. The CDR3 DNA is TGTGCCACCTGGGAGGCGAATAAGAAACTCTTT.

About this clone: Other nucleotide sequences in the sample specify the same CDR3. This chain joins TRGV4 and TRGJ1 or TRGJ2. Germline CDR1 is EGSTGY and CDR2 is YDSYTSSV. The CDR3 is made up of 12 amino acids. Trimming took 2 bases from V and 7 from J; bases not matched to a gene: 5. The CDR3 reads CATWDVGYKKLF. CDR3 sequence (DNA): TGTGCCACCTGGGATGTCGGATATAAGAAACTCTTT.

This clone was detected only a few times. The sample carries other DNA sequences with the same CDR3. The chain joins TRGV4 to TRGJ1 or TRGJ2. J lost 6 bases, V lost 2 bases, and 4 bases had no gene match. Germline-derived CDR1 and CDR2 are EGSTGY and YDSYTSSV. CDR3 size: 12 residues. DNA for the CDR3: TGTGCCACCTGGGATGTATGTTATAAGAAACTCTTT. It translates to CATWDVCYKKLF.

This clone was counted between two and nine times. Being one base from a much bigger clone, this may be a read error. This same CDR3 is encoded by further DNA sequences in the sample. V is TRGV9 and J is TRGJ1 or TRGJ2. The V gene's germline CDR1 is GITISATS and CDR2 ISYDGTV (reference sequence). This CDR3 has 13 residues. The CDR3 bases are TGCGCCTTGTGGGAGGTGCGTTATTATAAGAAACTCTTT. Translating it yields CALWEVRYYKKLF.

This clone has only a few counts. The same CDR3 arises from other DNA sequences in this sample as well. V usage is TRGV9 and J usage is TRGJ1 or TRGJ2. CDR3 length: 14 amino acids. The V segment lost 2 bases and the J segment 1 base; nucleotides outside the gene matches: 5. Per germline, CDR1 GITISATS and CDR2 ISYDGTV (reference sequence). The DNA of the CDR3 is TGTGCCTTGTGGGAGGCCCGAAATTATTATAAGAAACTCTTT. Protein: CALWEARNYYKKLF.

In this sample, this clone turned up a few times. A much larger clone lies one base from this, so it may be a read error. The chain combines TRGV3 with TRGJ1 or TRGJ2. Germline V CDR1 and CDR2: VTNTFY, YDVSTARD (reference sequence). The CDR3 spans 13 residues. The J segment lost 2 bases and the V segment lost 2 bases, leaving 3 bases of the junction unmatched. DNA for the CDR3: TGTGCCACCTGGGACAAGTATTATTATAAGAAACTCTTT. It yields the protein CATWDKYYYKKLF.

This clone was seen more than once but under ten times. This rearrangement joins TRGV5 to TRGJ1 or TRGJ2. CDR1 is VINAFY and CDR2 is YDVSNSKD in the germline V gene. This CDR3 spans 13 amino acids. Germline trimming cut 3 bases from V and 8 bases from J; bases unmatched to any gene: 10. CDR3 coding DNA: TGTGCCACCTGGGACCCCCGCGGCCATAAGAAACTCTTT. This translates into CATWDPRGHKKLF.

This clone was counted a few times. The rearrangement uses TRGV9 and TRGJ1 or TRGJ2. Germline V gives CDR1 GITISATS, CDR2 ISYDGTV (reference sequence). CDR3 size: 9 residues. J lost 13 bases, V lost 4 bases, and 4 bases had no gene match. CDR3 protein: CALWEHKLF. The CDR3, as DNA: TGTGCCTTGTGGGAACATAAACTCTTT.

This sequence joins TRGV4 and TRGJ1 or TRGJ2. This CDR3 is built from 12 residues. Germline V gene lookup returns CDR1 EGSTGY and CDR2 YDSYTSSV. Trimming cost V 5 bases and J 2 bases; bases outside gene matches: 3. CDR3 bases: TGTGCCACCTGGGGACATTATTATAAGAAACTCTTT. Its translation is CATWGHYYKKLF.

This clone has only a few counts. V is TRGV9 and J is TRGJP1. With 0 bases clipped from V and 6 bases from J, the junction kept 7 bases outside the gene matches. Germline values: CDR1 GITISATS, CDR2 ISYDGTV (reference sequence). This CDR3 has 15 amino acids. The CDR3 sequence: CALWEVHPAGWFKIF. Written as DNA, the CDR3 is TGTGCCTTGTGGGAGGTGCATCCTGCTGGTTGGTTCAAGATATTT.

This chain connects TRGV5 to TRGJ1 or TRGJ2. V lost 0 bases and J lost 3; bases outside the gene matches: 8. Germline CDR1 reads VINAFY; CDR2 reads YDVSNSKD. This CDR3 spans 15 amino acids. The CDR3 sequence: CATWDRRILYYKKLF. The CDR3 DNA follows: TGTGCCACCTGGGACAGGCGGATCCTTTATTATAAGAAACTCTTT.

This clone appeared a few times. V usage is TRGV4 and J usage is TRGJ1 or TRGJ2. CDR3 size: 13 residues. Losses at the gene ends were 3 bases for V and 3 bases for J; bases not matched to a gene: 5. Germline CDR1 is EGSTGY and CDR2 is YDSYTSSV. CDR3 DNA: TGTGCCACCTGGGATTCCTTTTATTATAAGAAACTCTTT. This translates into CATWDSFYYKKLF.

A few counts support this clone. At the DNA level, this CDR3 is encoded by other sequences in the same sample as well. The J gene is TRGJ1 or TRGJ2, the V gene TRGV2. V was clipped by 1 base and J by 4 bases; unmatched bases: 4. The germline CDR1 and CDR2 sequences are EGSNGY and YDSYNSKV. The CDR3 has 13 amino acids. The CDR3 bases are TGTGCCACCTGGGACGGAGACTATTATAAGAAACTCTTT. Its protein product is CATWDGDYYKKLF.

This clone was seen a few times. The chain uses TRGV8 and TRGJ1 or TRGJ2. Per germline, CDR1 VENAVY and CDR2 YDSYNSRV. V was pared by 5 bases and J by 0 bases, with 4 bases of the junction left unmatched. The CDR3 sequence is 13 residues long. The chain's CDR3 is CATWAKNYYKKLF. Here the CDR3 DNA reads TGTGCCACCTGGGCCAAGAATTATTATAAGAAACTCTTT.

This clone came up a few times. V and J are TRGV2 and TRGJP2. This CDR3 has 12 amino acids. Germline V gene lookup returns CDR1 EGSNGY and CDR2 YDSYNSKV. V shed 9 bases, J shed 2 bases, and the junction held 3 bases outside the gene matches. The CDR3 is CATVSSDWIKTF. The CDR3 DNA reads TGTGCCACCGTCAGTAGTGATTGGATCAAGACGTTT.

The sample holds a few counts of this clone. The same CDR3 also results from other DNA sequences found in this sample. The V call is TRGV4, the J call TRGJ1 or TRGJ2. CDR1 is EGSTGY and CDR2 is YDSYTSSV in the germline V gene. After removal of 2 bases from V and 7 bases from J, the junction contained 5 bases not matched to a gene. The CDR3 sequence is 12 residues long. CDR3 sequence (DNA): TGTGCCACCTGGGATGTACGATATAAGAAACTCTTT. This encodes CATWDVRYKKLF.

This clone appeared a few times. The chain uses TRGV5 and TRGJ1 or TRGJ2. V lost 0 bases and J lost 6; bases outside the gene matches: 5. This CDR3 is built from 13 residues. Per germline, CDR1 VINAFY and CDR2 YDVSNSKD. The CDR3 is CATWDRPSYKKLF. CDR3 coding DNA: TGTGCCACCTGGGACAGGCCGTCTTATAAGAAACTCTTT.

V gene TRGV2 combines with J gene TRGJ1 or TRGJ2. J was trimmed by 4 bases and V by 2 bases; bases with no gene match: 8. Germline CDR1 reads EGSNGY; CDR2 reads YDSYNSKV. This CDR3 is built from 14 residues. CDR3 DNA sequence: TGTGCCACCTGGGACGCGCGTAGATATTATAAGAAACTCTTT. As protein: CATWDARRYYKKLF.

The rearrangement uses TRGV9 and TRGJ1 or TRGJ2. From germline, CDR1 is GITISATS and CDR2 ISYDGTV (reference sequence). This CDR3 has 14 residues. Trimming cost V 3 bases and J 0 bases; bases outside gene matches: 5. This chain's CDR3 is CALWEFSNYYKKLF. The CDR3 DNA sequence: TGTGCCTTGTGGGAGTTCTCGAATTATTATAAGAAACTCTTT.

As for this clone: The sample contains more than one DNA sequence encoding this CDR3. The V and J genes are TRGV9 and TRGJ1 or TRGJ2. The CDR3 totals 13 residues. Germline V gives CDR1 GITISATS, CDR2 ISYDGTV (reference sequence). V was pared by 2 bases and J by 2 bases, with 3 bases of the junction left unmatched. The CDR3 region has the DNA TGTGCCTTGTGGGAGGATTATTATTATAAGAAACTCTTT. As protein: CALWEDYYYKKLF.

The rearrangement joins TRGV2 to TRGJ1 or TRGJ2. Germline V gene sequence: CDR1 EGSNGY, CDR2 YDSYNSKV. The CDR3 consists of 10 residues. V lost 1 base and J lost 15; bases outside the gene matches: 6. The CDR3 reads CATWDGRALF. The CDR3 coding sequence is TGTGCCACCTGGGACGGACGGGCACTCTTT.

This clone has just a few counts. The rearrangement joins TRGV5 to TRGJ1 or TRGJ2. There are 15 residues in the CDR3. With V trimmed by 1 base and J by 3 bases, 9 bases remained unmatched. The germline CDR1 and CDR2 sequences are VINAFY and YDVSNSKD. CDR3 amino acids: CATWDSLNPYYKKLF. The CDR3, as DNA: TGTGCCACCTGGGACAGTCTCAACCCTTATTATAAGAAACTCTTT.

This clone appeared a single time. This sequence joins TRGV4 and TRGJP2. The CDR3 has 16 amino acids. Germline-derived CDR1 and CDR2 are EGSTGY and YDSYTSSV. J gave up 5 bases and V 4 bases, and 13 bases lay outside the gene matches. The chain's CDR3 is CATWDGPPRSDWIKTF. DNA for the CDR3: TGTGCCACCTGGGACGGTCCCCCGAGAAGTGATTGGATCAAGACGTTT.

The chain links TRGV3 to TRGJ1 or TRGJ2. The CDR3 loop spans 15 amino acids. V shed 0 bases and J 11 bases; nucleotides not matched to a gene: 16. Per the germline V gene, CDR1 is VTNTFY and CDR2 is YDVSTARD (reference sequence). The CDR3, as DNA: TGTGCCACCTGGGACAGGTCTTCACCGATAGAAGAGAAACTCTTT. Its translation is CATWDRSSPIEEKLF.

This chain uses TRGV2 with TRGJ1 or TRGJ2. The J segment lost 3 bases and the V segment lost 5 bases, leaving 7 bases of the junction unmatched. The germline V gene encodes CDR1 EGSNGY and CDR2 YDSYNSKV. There are 13 residues in the CDR3. CDR3 DNA: TGTGCCACCTGGGGGTTGCCTTATTATAAGAAACTCTTT. Translation: CATWGLPYYKKLF.

The V gene is TRGV4, the J gene TRGJ1 or TRGJ2. Germline lookup yields CDR1 EGSTGY and CDR2 YDSYTSSV. V gave up 4 bases and J gave up 4 bases; unmatched junction bases: 7. The CDR3 consists of 13 residues. The CDR3 DNA reads TGTGCCACCTGGGACCTACCCTATTATAAGAAACTCTTT. It yields the protein CATWDLPYYKKLF.

A note on this clone: An end of the junction differs from the germline gene, which may be a read error. The J gene is TRGJ1 or TRGJ2, the V gene TRGV3. Per the germline V gene, CDR1 is VTNTFY and CDR2 is YDVSTARD (reference sequence). This CDR3 has 14 amino acids. This CDR3 reads CAIWDRPPYYKKLF. Here the CDR3 DNA reads TGTGCCATCTGGGACAGGCCCCCTTATTATAAGAAACTCTTT.

This clone was counted only a few times. The chain recombines TRGV5 with TRGJ1 or TRGJ2. This CDR3 has 12 residues. Unmatched junction bases numbered 7, after V lost 2 bases and J lost 9 bases. Germline V gene sequence: CDR1 VINAFY, CDR2 YDVSNSKD. CDR3 sequence (DNA): TGTGCCACCTGGGACACCCCGATTAAGAAACTCTTT. Translated, it gives CATWDTPIKKLF.

The rearrangement joins TRGV3 to TRGJ1 or TRGJ2. Germline CDR1 is VTNTFY and CDR2 is YDVSTARD (reference sequence). J was trimmed by 7 bases and V by 0 bases; bases with no gene match: 9. The CDR3 extends over 14 amino acids. DNA for the CDR3: TGTGCCACCTGGGACAGGCCAGTTCGATATAAGAAACTCTTT. This translates into CATWDRPVRYKKLF.

V is TRGV9 and J is TRGJ1 or TRGJ2. Germline CDR1 reads GITISATS; CDR2 reads ISYDGTV (reference sequence). This CDR3 is built from 16 residues. Trimming at V came to 3 bases and at J to 9 bases, leaving 20 bases not matched to a gene. CDR3 in DNA: TGTGCCTTGTGGGAGATGCTTACCCCAGCCTGCTTTAAGAAACTCTTT. Its protein is CALWEMLTPACFKKLF.